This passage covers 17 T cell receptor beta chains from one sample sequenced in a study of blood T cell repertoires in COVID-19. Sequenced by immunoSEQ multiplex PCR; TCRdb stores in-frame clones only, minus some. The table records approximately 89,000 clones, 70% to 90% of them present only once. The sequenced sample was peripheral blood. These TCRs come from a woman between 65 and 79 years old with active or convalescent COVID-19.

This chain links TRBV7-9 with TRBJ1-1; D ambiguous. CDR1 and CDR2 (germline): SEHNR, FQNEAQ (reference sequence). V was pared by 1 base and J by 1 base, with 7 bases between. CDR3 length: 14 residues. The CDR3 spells CASSLGSQNTEAFF. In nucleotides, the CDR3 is TGTGCCAGCAGCTTAGGCTCACAGAACACTGAAGCTTTCTTT.

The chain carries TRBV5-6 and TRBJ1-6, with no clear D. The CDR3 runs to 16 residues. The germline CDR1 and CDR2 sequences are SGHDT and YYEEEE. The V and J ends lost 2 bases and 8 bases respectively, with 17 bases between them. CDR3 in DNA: TGTGCCAGCAGCTTCCGGGTCACTTCGCCGGATTCACCCCTCCACTTT. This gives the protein CASSFRVTSPDSPLHF.

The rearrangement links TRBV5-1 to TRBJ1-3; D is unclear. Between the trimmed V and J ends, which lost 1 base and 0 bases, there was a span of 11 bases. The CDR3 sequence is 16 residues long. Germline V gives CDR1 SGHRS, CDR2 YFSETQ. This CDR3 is CASSLSGGDSGNTIYF. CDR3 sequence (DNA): TGCGCCAGCAGCTTGAGCGGCGGGGACTCTGGAAACACCATATATTTT.

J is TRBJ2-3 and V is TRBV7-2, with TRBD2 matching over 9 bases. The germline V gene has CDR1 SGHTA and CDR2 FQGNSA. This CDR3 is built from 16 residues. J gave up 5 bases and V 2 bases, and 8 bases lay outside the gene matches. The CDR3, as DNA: TGTGCCAGCAGCTTATCTTCGGCGGGGGGGCAAGATACGCAGTATTTT. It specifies CASSLSSAGGQDTQYF.

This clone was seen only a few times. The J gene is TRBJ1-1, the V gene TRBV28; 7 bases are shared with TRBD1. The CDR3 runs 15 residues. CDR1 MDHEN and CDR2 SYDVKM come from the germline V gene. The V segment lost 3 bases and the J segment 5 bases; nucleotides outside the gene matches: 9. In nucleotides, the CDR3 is TGTGCCAGCAGTTTCCCAGGGCAGGGGGGAACTGAAGCTTTCTTT. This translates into CASSFPGQGGTEAFF.

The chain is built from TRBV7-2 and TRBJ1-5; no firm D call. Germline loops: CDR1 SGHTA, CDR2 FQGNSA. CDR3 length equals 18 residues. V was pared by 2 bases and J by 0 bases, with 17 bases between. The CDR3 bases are TGTGCCAGCAGCTTACACCCGGATGCAGGCTATAGCAATCAGCCCCAGCATTTT. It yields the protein CASSLHPDAGYSNQPQHF.

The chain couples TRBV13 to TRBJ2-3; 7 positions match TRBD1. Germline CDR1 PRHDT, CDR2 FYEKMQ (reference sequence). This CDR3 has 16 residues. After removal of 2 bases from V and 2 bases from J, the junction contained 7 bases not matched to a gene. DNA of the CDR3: TGTGCCAGCAGCTTAATCGCGACAGGGCTCACAGATACGCAGTATTTT. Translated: CASSLIATGLTDTQYF.

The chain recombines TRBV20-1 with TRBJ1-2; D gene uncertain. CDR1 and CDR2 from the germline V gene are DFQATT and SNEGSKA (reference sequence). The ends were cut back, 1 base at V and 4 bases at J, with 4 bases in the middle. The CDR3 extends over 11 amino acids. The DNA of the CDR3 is TGCAGTGCTAGAGTCAGCTATGGCTACACCTTC. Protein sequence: CSARVSYGYTF.

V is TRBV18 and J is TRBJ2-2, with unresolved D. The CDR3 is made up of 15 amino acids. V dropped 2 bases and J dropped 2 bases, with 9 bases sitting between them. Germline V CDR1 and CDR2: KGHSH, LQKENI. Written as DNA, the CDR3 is TGTGCCAGCTCACCATCGCAGGAAAACACCGGGGAGCTGTTTTTT. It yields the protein CASSPSQENTGELFF.

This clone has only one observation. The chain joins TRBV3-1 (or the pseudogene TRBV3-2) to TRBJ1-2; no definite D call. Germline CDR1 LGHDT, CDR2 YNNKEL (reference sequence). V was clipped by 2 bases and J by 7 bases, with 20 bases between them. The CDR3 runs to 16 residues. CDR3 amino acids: CASSQWPRILRGGYTF. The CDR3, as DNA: TGTGCCAGCAGCCAATGGCCCCGGATCCTCCGGGGTGGCTACACCTTC.

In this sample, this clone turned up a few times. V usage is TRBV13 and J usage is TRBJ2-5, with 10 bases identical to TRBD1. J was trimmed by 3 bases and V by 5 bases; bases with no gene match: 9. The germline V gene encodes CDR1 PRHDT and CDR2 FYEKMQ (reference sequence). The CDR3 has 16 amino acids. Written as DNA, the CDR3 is TGTGCCAGCAGCCAATCAGGGACAGGGGTTGAAGAGACCCAGTACTTC. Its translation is CASSQSGTGVEETQYF.

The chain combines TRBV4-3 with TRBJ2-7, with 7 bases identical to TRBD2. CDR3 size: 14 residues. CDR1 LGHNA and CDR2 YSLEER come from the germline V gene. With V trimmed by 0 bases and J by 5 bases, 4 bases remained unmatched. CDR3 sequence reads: CASSQDLRGDEQYF. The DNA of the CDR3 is TGCGCCAGCAGCCAAGATCTTCGGGGGGACGAGCAGTACTTC.

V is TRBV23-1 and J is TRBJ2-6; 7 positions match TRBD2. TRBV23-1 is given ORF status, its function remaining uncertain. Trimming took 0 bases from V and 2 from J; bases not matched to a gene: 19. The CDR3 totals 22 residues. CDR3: CASSQSSSASGRRNAGANVLTF. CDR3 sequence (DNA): TGCGCCAGCAGTCAATCAAGCTCAGCTTCCGGGAGGCGAAATGCTGGGGCCAACGTCCTGACTTTC.

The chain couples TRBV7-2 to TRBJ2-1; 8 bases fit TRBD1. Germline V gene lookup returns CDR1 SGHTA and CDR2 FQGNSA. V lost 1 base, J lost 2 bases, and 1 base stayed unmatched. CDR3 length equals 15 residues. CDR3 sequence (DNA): TGTGCCAGCAGCTTAGAACAGGGGGCCTACAATGAGCAGTTCTTC. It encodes CASSLEQGAYNEQFF.

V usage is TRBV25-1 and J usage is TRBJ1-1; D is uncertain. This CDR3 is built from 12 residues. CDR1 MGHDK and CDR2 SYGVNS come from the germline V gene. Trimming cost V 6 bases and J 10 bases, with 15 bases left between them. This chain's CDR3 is CASSASVYRAFF. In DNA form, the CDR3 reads TGTGCCAGCAGCGCCTCGGTGTATCGAGCTTTCTTT.

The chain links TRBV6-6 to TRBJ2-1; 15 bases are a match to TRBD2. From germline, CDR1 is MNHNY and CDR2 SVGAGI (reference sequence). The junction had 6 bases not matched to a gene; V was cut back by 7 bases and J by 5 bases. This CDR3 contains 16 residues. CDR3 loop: CASTRTSGGANNEQFF. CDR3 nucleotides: TGTGCCAGCACCCGGACTAGCGGGGGGGCAAACAATGAGCAGTTCTTC.

CDR3 DNA: TGTGCCAGCTCACCCGACAGGAGTGAAGCTTTCTTT. This codes for CASSPDRSEAFF. The rearrangement joins TRBV18 to TRBJ1-1, with D maybe TRBD1 (6 bases). The germline V gene encodes CDR1 KGHSH and CDR2 LQKENI. Deletions cut 3 bases from V and 7 bases from J, with 9 bases between. CDR3 length equals 12 residues.